Listed below are T cell receptor beta chains from one sample, sequenced in a study of shared clonotypes between healthy human individuals. This table comes from immunoSEQ multiplex PCR, and its TCRdb copy is limited to in-frame clones, with some not included. There are a few million clones in the sample; almost 96% occur only once, and around 0.13% lies in the top ten. Specimen: naive CD4+ T cells sorted from blood. These receptors all come from a man between 18 and 29 years old in good health. CDR3s include the opening cysteine and the closing phenylalanine or tryptophan. The D gene is left open where the match is weak. Expanded clones are given a class, and other clones once, few, many or no size at all.

j_gene	d_gene	v_gene	abundance	CDR3aa	CDR3nt
TRBJ1-1	-	TRBV6-5	-	CASSYQGHTEAFF	TGTGCCAGCAGTTATCAAGGGCACACTGAAGCTTTCTTT
TRBJ2-7	TRBD2	TRBV28	-	CASSLSGGASYEQYF	TGTGCCAGCAGTCTTAGCGGGGGGGCCTCCTACGAGCAGTACTTC
TRBJ2-1	TRBD2	TRBV7-2	-	CASSPRLAGRGVGNEQFF	TGTGCCAGCAGCCCTCGACTAGCGGGGAGAGGGGTGGGGAATGAGCAGTTCTTC
TRBJ1-6	-	TRBV25-1	-	CASSERYNSPLHF	TGTGCCAGCAGTGAGCGCTATAATTCACCCCTCCACTTT
TRBJ2-1	TRBD2	TRBV7-3	-	CASSRLAGGPNEQFF	TGTGCCAGCAGTCGTCTAGCGGGGGGGCCGAATGAGCAGTTCTTC
TRBJ2-1	TRBD2	TRBV7-2	-	CASSLGGPGTSGYNEQFF	TGTGCCAGCAGCTTAGGGGGACCCGGGACTAGCGGGTACAATGAGCAGTTCTTC
TRBJ1-2	-	TRBV19	-	CASKDLQGANYGYTF	TGTGCCAGTAAGGACCTACAGGGTGCGAACTATGGCTACACCTTC
TRBJ1-4	-	TRBV11-2	-	CASSLGTGNTEKLFF	TGTGCCAGCAGCTTGGGAACAGGAAATACTGAAAAACTGTTTTTT
TRBJ1-1	-	TRBV5-1	-	CASSPDKNTEAFF	TGCGCCAGCAGCCCGGACAAGAACACTGAAGCTTTCTTT
TRBJ2-7	-	TRBV7-2	-	CASSLGPSYEQYF	TGTGCCAGCAGCTTGGGGCCCTCCTACGAGCAGTACTTC
TRBJ2-3	-	TRBV7-3	-	CASSGTGSPSTDTQYF	TGTGCCAGCAGCGGCACAGGCTCCCCTAGCACAGATACGCAGTATTTT
TRBJ2-5	-	TRBV14	once	CASSQGRAVAFQETQYF	TGTGCCAGCAGCCAGGGGCGGGCAGTAGCCTTCCAGGAGACCCAGTACTTC
TRBJ1-2	-	TRBV6-5	-	CASSKGSPGPGYTF	TGTGCCAGCAGTAAGGGGTCTCCCGGGCCAGGCTACACCTTC
TRBJ2-7	-	TRBV20-1	once	CSRRGAYEQYF	TGCAGCCGAAGAGGGGCCTACGAGCAGTACTTC
TRBJ2-1	TRBD2	TRBV11-3	-	CASSPGTSGVSYNEQFF	TGTGCCAGCAGCCCCGGGACTAGCGGGGTTTCCTACAATGAGCAGTTCTTC
TRBJ1-3	-	TRBV18	-	CASSLREGAGNTIYF	TGTGCCAGCTCACTACGGGAGGGTGCTGGAAACACCATATATTTT
TRBJ2-1	TRBD2	TRBV12-5	-	CASGGTRDNEQFF	TGTGCTAGTGGAGGGACTAGGGACAATGAGCAGTTCTTC
TRBJ2-5	-	TRBV5-1	-	CASSLVEETQYF	TGCGCCAGCAGCTTGGTCGAAGAGACCCAGTACTTC
TRBJ2-7	TRBD2	TRBV9	-	CASSVGAGAYEQYF	TGTGCCAGCAGCGTCGGAGCGGGGGCCTACGAGCAGTACTTC
TRBJ1-6	-	TRBV5-6	-	CASSLVGSLPNSPLHF	TGTGCCAGCAGCTTGGTTGGCAGTCTGCCCAATTCACCCCTCCACTTT
TRBJ2-7	-	TRBV28	once	CASRTSSYEQYF	TGTGCCAGCAGAACTAGTTCCTACGAGCAGTACTTC
TRBJ1-2	-	TRBV30	-	CAWSKDGDLNYGYTF	TGTGCCTGGAGTAAGGATGGGGACCTTAACTATGGCTACACCTTC
TRBJ1-4	-	TRBV28	-	CASSPRVWTNEKLFF	TGTGCCAGCAGCCCGCGGGTATGGACTAATGAAAAACTGTTTTTT
TRBJ2-7	-	TRBV19	-	CASSMGGKSYEQYF	TGTGCCAGTAGTATGGGGGGCAAGTCCTACGAGCAGTACTTC
TRBJ1-3	-	TRBV12-5	-	CASGSVREAGNTIYF	TGTGCTAGTGGTTCCGTTAGGGAGGCCGGAAACACCATATATTTT
TRBJ2-2	-	TRBV30	few	CAWSARGKIGELFF	TGTGCCTGGAGTGCCCGGGGGAAGATCGGGGAGCTGTTTTTT
TRBJ2-1	TRBD2	TRBV30	-	CAWSVRNSGSYNEQFF	TGTGCCTGGAGTGTAAGAAATAGCGGGAGTTACAATGAGCAGTTCTTC
TRBJ2-7	-	TRBV7-3	once	CASSEVPYF	TGTGCCAGCTCCGAAGTTCCGTACTTC
TRBJ1-4	TRBD1	TRBV5-4	-	CASSTDRGNEKLFF	TGTGCCAGCAGTACGGACAGGGGGAATGAAAAACTGTTTTTT
TRBJ1-2	TRBD1	TRBV5-1	-	CASSLGQGRGYTF	TGCGCCAGCAGCTTAGGACAGGGTCGAGGCTACACCTTC
TRBJ1-1	TRBD1	TRBV9	-	CASSVGQGLMNTEAFF	TGTGCCAGCAGCGTCGGACAGGGGCTCATGAACACTGAAGCTTTCTTT
TRBJ2-7	-	TRBV5-6	-	CASTAAVGWSYEQYF	TGTGCCAGCACCGCGGCGGTAGGGTGGTCCTACGAGCAGTACTTC
TRBJ1-6	-	TRBV19	-	CASSQALEGLPLHF	TGTGCCTCCTCACAGGCGCTAGAGGGGTTACCCCTCCACTTT
TRBJ2-3	-	TRBV5-1	-	CASTLGGSTDTQYF	TGCGCCAGCACCCTGGGTGGGAGCACAGATACGCAGTATTTT
TRBJ2-3	-	TRBV29-1	-	CSVDFSTTDTQYF	TGCAGCGTTGATTTTTCGACAACAGATACGCAGTATTTT
TRBJ2-3	-	TRBV5-1	once	CASSVQDLLSTDTQYF	TGCGCCAGCAGCGTACAAGACCTCCTAAGCACAGATACGCAGTATTTT
TRBJ1-4	TRBD1	TRBV4-1	-	CASSQDGQRMRTGKLFF	TGCGCCAGCAGCCAAGATGGCCAACGAATGAGGACAGGAAAACTGTTTTTT
TRBJ1-5	TRBD1	TRBV6-6	-	CASSYEDRVNQPQHF	TGTGCCAGCAGTTATGAGGACAGGGTTAATCAGCCCCAGCATTTT
TRBJ2-7	-	TRBV5-8	-	CASSLQGGGLEQYF	TGTGCCAGCAGCCTACAGGGTGGGGGCCTCGAGCAGTACTTC